These 14 T cell receptor beta chains share one sample of origin, sequenced in a study of tumor-infiltrating lymphocytes in primary liver carcinoma. Each 20-30 mg portion of unsorted bulk tissue served as the source for co-extraction of RNA and DNA. A primer in the constant region served to generate TCR beta cDNA from about 480 ng of total RNA. TCR beta libraries came from three nested multiplex PCR rounds using slightly modified ARM-PCR. The study ran its first two PCR rounds for approximately 10 cycles each, using TRBV1-TRBV30 forward primers and a C-beta reverse primer. TCRdb fed the multiplex PCR reads into MiXCR, producing one record per CDR3 protein. The sample has about 92,000 distinct CDR3 sequences; just over 65% are singletons. The specimen sequenced was tumor-adjacent normal liver tissue. These receptors were obtained from a man between 35 and 55 years old with primary liver carcinoma and hepatitis B virus infection.

This clonotype was observed a handful of times. At one end the junction does not follow the germline gene, possibly because of a read error. The chain is built from TRBV6-5 and TRBJ2-1, with TRBD2 identical over 9 bases. The CDR3 is 15 residues long. Germline V CDR1 and CDR2: MNHEY, SVGAGI. Here the CDR3 DNA reads TGTGTCAGCAGTTACTTGGCGGGAGGGGGGAGTGAGCAGTTCTTC. Its translation is CVSSYLAGGGSEQFF.

By proportion, this clonotype is medium-sized (0.01 to 0.1%). The chain links TRBV29-1 to TRBJ2-1; no clear D gene. V lost 7 bases and J lost 0, with 10 bases in between. Germline V lookup: CDR1 SQVTM, CDR2 ANQGSEA. The CDR3 is made up of 13 amino acids. CDR3 bases: TGCAGCGGTGGGCCCGCCTCCTACAATGAGCAGTTCTTC. Its translation: CSGGPASYNEQFF.

In regard to this clonotype: Given the absence of the conserved phenylalanine or tryptophan at the CDR3 end, a read error is likely. The CDR3 spells CVSSETANYGYTS. In DNA form, the CDR3 reads TGCGTCAGCAGCGAGACAGCTAACTATGGTTACACCTCC. The chain carries TRBV4-1 and TRBJ1-2, with D possibly matching TRBD1 (5 bases). The CDR3 length is 13 residues. Germline V gene data show CDR1 as MGHRA and CDR2 as YSYEKL.

The rearrangement links TRBV29-1 to TRBJ2-5; 8 bases match TRBD2. The germline CDR1 and CDR2 sequences are SQVTM and ANQGSEA. V gave up 8 bases and J gave up 2 bases; unmatched junction bases: 10. The CDR3 consists of 14 residues. CDR3 loop: CSTAGLVPQETQYF. CDR3 DNA sequence: TGCAGCACCGCGGGACTAGTCCCGCAAGAGACCCAGTACTTC. The whole variable domain, remainder taken from reference TRBV29-1 and TRBJ2-5, is SAVISQKPSRDICQRGTSLTIQCQVDSQVTMMFWYRQQPGQSLTLIATANQGSEATYESGFVIDKFPISRPNLTFSTLTVSNMSPEDSSIYLCSTAGLVPQETQYFGPGTRLLVL.

This sequence joins TRBV18 and TRBJ2-1, with 14 bases lining up with TRBD2. CDR1 and CDR2 (germline): KGHSH, LQKENI. Trimming at V came to 5 bases and at J to 10 bases, leaving 4 bases not matched to a gene. The CDR3 has 14 amino acids. Here the CDR3 DNA reads TGTGCCAGCTCAGCCGGGACTAGCGGGAGCGAGCAGTTCTTC. It translates to CASSAGTSGSEQFF.

About this clonotype itself: Sequence at one end of the junction differs from germline and may be a read error. The chain has TRBV11-1 and TRBJ2-5, with D tentatively TRBD2 (5 bases). This CDR3 has 19 residues. CDR1 is SGHAT and CDR2 is FQDESV in the germline V gene (reference sequence). CDR3 protein: CASSSPPEVRMDFQETQCF. The CDR3 region has the DNA TGTGCCAGCAGCTCGCCCCCGGAGGTCAGGATGGACTTCCAAGAGACCCAGTGCTTC.

Concerning this clonotype: An end of the junction differs from the germline gene, which may be a read error. In DNA form, the CDR3 reads TGCGCCAGCCGCCAAGGGAGGGACAATGAGCAGTTCTTT. Its translation: CASRQGRDNEQFF. The rearrangement links TRBV4-1 to TRBJ2-1; tentatively, D is TRBD2 (7 bases). Germline lookup yields CDR1 MGHRA and CDR2 YSYEKL. The CDR3 covers 13 residues.

The chain couples TRBV11-2 to TRBJ2-1; a possible D gene is TRBD1 (6 bases). The germline V gene has CDR1 SGHAT and CDR2 FQNNGV. Trimming shortened V by 11 bases and J by 9 bases, and 17 bases separated the two germline ends. The CDR3 contains 12 residues. The CDR3, as DNA: TGTGCCGGTAGCTTGGGGGCACGTGAGCAGTTCTTC. The encoded protein is CAGSLGAREQFF.

About this clonotype itself: One end of the junction varies from germline; a read error may be responsible. The chain employs TRBV11-2 and TRBJ2-7; weak D call: TRBD2 (5 bases). The germline V gene encodes CDR1 SGHAT and CDR2 FQNNGV. The CDR3 totals 15 residues. The DNA for the CDR3 is TGTGACAGCGGCCTATCTGTGGGAATATCCTACAAGCAGTACTTC. The encoded protein is CDSGLSVGISYKQYF.

This clonotype showed up many times. V and J are TRBV29-1 and TRBJ2-5; D is undetermined. The germline gives CDR1 SQVTM, CDR2 ANQGSEA. The CDR3 totals 12 residues. Between the trimmed V and J ends, which lost 2 bases and 7 bases, there was a span of 11 bases. CDR3 DNA: TGCAGCGTTGAACAGGCGACTGGGACCCAGTACTTC. As protein: CSVEQATGTQYF. The full variable domain, completed using reference TRBV29-1 and TRBJ2-5, is SAVISQKPSRDICQRGTSLTIQCQVDSQVTMMFWYRQQPGQSLTLIATANQGSEATYESGFVIDKFPISRPNLTFSTLTVSNMSPEDSSIYLCSVEQATGTQYFGPGTRLLVL.

The chain has TRBV4-2 and TRBJ2-3; the D gene is possibly TRBD2 (5 bases). Looked up from germline, CDR1 is LGHNA and CDR2 is YNFKEQ. The CDR3 totals 17 residues. CDR3 coding DNA: TGTGCTTGCAGCCAAGATGCCCTAGCCTCTTTTAGAGATACGCAGTATTTT. Its translation is CACSQDALASFRDTQYF.

This clonotype has only a few counts. A much more abundant neighbour one base away suggests this may be a read error. J is TRBJ2-5 and V is TRBV29-1, with TRBD2 as a possible D gene (6 bases). The V and J ends lost 4 bases and 7 bases respectively, with 10 bases between them. The CDR3 runs to 11 residues. Germline loops: CDR1 SQVTM, CDR2 ANQGSEA. DNA of the CDR3: TGCAGCGTTGGGTCCGGGGGGACCCAGTACTTC. Protein product: CSVGSGGTQYF.

For this clonotype: This likely comes from a read error, as the CDR3 has no conserved phenylalanine or tryptophan at its end. The chain combines TRBV6-2 or TRBV6-3 with TRBJ1-4, with unresolved D. Germline CDR1 reads MNHEY; CDR2 reads SVGEGT. V lost 6 bases and J 7 bases, leaving 18 bases between the germline ends. The CDR3 has 15 amino acids. The chain's CDR3 is CASRPAPPDSEKLFL. The CDR3 nucleotides read TGTGCCAGCAGACCGGCCCCGCCGGATAGTGAAAAACTGTTTCTT.

V usage is TRBV7-3 and J usage is TRBJ2-2; D is perhaps TRBD2 (5 bases). The germline CDR1 and CDR2 sequences are SGHTA and FQGTGA. Trimming took off 2 bases at V and 3 bases at J, with 13 bases between the two ends. CDR3 length equals 16 residues. The CDR3 here is CASSLSRGLDTGELFF. The CDR3 coding sequence is TGTGCCAGCAGCTTATCACGAGGGCTGGACACCGGGGAGCTGTTTTTT.